This T cell receptor (beta chain) was obtained from a study of T cell changes during pregnancy in multiple sclerosis. TCRdb's copy holds only in-frame clones and misses some; the assay was immunoSEQ multiplex PCR. The data contain some 110,000 clones, about 93% of them singletons. Germline lookup yields CDR1 SNHLY and CDR2 FYNNEI. CDR3 length: 13 amino acids. Trimming shortened V by 6 bases and J by 10 bases, and 19 bases separated the two germline ends. Sequences were derived from peripheral blood, sampled in the third trimester of pregnancy. The TCR originated in a female donor with multiple sclerosis, enrolled in a pregnancy study. The rearrangement uses TRBV2 and TRBJ2-7; perhaps TRBD2 as D (6 bases). CDR3 DNA sequence: TGTGCCAGCAGCCTAGGAAGGGACTCTCTCCAGTACTTC. This translates into CASSLGRDSLQYF.